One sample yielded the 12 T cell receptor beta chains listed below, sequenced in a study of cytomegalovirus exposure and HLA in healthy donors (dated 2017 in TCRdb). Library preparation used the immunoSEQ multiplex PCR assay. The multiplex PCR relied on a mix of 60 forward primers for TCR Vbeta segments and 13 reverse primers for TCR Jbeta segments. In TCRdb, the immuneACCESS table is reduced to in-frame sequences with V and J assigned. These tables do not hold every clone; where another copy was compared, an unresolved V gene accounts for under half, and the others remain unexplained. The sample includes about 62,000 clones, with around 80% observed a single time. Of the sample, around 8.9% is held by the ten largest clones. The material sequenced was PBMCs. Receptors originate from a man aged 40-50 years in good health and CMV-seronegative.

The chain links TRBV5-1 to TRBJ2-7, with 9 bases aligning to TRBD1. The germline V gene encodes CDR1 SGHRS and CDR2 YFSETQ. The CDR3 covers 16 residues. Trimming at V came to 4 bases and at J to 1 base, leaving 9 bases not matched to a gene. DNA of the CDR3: TGCGCCAGCAGCCCAGGGACAGGGACTAATTCCTACGAGCAGTACTTC. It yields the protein CASSPGTGTNSYEQYF.

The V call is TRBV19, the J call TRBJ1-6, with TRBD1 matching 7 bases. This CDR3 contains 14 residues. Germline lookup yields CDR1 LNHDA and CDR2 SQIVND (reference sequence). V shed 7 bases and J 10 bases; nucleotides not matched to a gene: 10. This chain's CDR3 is CASKPDREVSPLHF. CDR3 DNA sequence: TGTGCCAGTAAGCCCGACAGGGAAGTCTCACCCCTCCACTTT.

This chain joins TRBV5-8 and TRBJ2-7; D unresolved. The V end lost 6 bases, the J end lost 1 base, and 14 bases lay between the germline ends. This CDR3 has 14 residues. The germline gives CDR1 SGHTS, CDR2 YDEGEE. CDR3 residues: CASIPRSVSYEQYF. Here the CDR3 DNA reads TGTGCCAGCATCCCTAGGAGTGTGTCCTACGAGCAGTACTTC.

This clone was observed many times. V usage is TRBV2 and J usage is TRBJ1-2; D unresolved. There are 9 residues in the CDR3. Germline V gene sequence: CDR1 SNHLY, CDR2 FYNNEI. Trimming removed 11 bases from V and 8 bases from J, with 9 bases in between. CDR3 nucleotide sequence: TGTGCCGGAAAACAGGGCTACACCTTC. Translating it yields CAGKQGYTF.

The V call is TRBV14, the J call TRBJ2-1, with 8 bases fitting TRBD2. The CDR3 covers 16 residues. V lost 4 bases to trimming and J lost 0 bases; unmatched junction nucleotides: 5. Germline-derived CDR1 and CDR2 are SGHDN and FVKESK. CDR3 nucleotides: TGTGCCAGCAGCCTTCGGACTAGCTCCTCCTACAATGAGCAGTTCTTC. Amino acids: CASSLRTSSSYNEQFF.

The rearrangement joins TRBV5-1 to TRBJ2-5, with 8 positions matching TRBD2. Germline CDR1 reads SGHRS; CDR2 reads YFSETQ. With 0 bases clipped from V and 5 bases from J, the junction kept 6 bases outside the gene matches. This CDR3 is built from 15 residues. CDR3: CASSLATGGRETQYF. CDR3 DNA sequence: TGCGCCAGCAGCTTGGCGACGGGGGGGCGGGAGACCCAGTACTTC.

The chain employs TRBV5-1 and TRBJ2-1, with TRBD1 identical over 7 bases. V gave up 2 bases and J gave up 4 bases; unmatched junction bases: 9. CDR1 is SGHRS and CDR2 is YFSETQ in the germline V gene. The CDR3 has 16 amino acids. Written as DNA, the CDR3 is TGCGCCAGCAGCTTATCAGGGACAGCAGTTTACAATGAGCAGTTCTTC. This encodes CASSLSGTAVYNEQFF.

The CDR3 region has the DNA TGTGCCAGCAGAGAGCTAGCGGGAGGGCCAGATACGCAGTATTTT. Translating it yields CASRELAGGPDTQYF. This chain uses TRBV5-4 with TRBJ2-3, with 12 bases identical to TRBD2. The CDR3 loop spans 15 amino acids. V was clipped by 5 bases and J by 4 bases; unmatched bases: 5. Germline values: CDR1 SGHNT, CDR2 YYREEE (reference sequence).

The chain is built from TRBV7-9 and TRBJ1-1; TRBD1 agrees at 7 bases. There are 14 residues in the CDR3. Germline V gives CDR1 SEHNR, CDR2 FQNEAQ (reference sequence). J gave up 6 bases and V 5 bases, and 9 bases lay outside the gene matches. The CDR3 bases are TGTGCCAGCAGCCGAGTTACAGGGGTGGCTGAAGCTTTCTTT. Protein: CASSRVTGVAEAFF.

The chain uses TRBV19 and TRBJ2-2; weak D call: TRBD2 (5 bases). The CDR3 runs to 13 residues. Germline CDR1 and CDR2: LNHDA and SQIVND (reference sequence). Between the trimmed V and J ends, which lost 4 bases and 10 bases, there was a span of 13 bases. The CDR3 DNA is TGTGCCAGTAGTAAGCGGATAGAGCCGGAGCTGTTTTTT. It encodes CASSKRIEPELFF.

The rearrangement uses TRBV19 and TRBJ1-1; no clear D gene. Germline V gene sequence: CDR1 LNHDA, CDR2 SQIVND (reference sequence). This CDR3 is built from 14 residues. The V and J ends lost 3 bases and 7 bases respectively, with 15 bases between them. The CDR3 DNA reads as TGTGCCAGTAGTATCTGGACCGGGGATAATGAAGCTTTCTTT. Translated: CASSIWTGDNEAFF.

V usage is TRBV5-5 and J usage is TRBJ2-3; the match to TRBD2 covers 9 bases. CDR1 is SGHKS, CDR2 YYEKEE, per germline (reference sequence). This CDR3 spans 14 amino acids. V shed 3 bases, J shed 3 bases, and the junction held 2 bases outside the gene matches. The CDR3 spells CASSSGLATDTQYF. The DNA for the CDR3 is TGTGCCAGCAGCTCTGGACTAGCGACAGATACGCAGTATTTT.